Shown below are 26 T cell receptor beta chains from a single sample sequenced in a study of blood T cells in healthy people across ages (dated by TCRdb to between 2014 and 2017). Libraries were constructed by 5' RACE. Sequenced using an Illumina HiSeq 2500. The second PCR ran for about 6 to 11 cycles and used a J-beta primer mix along with a sample-barcoded 5' primer. TCRdb itself trimmed the public reads at Q25 with fastp, ran MiXCR and retained productive beta chains. Under each unique CDR3 protein, matching rows form one entry showing the most common genes and DNA. This sample lists just under 900,000 distinct CDR3 sequences; around 28% were detected once. Jointly, the top ten make up around 15% of the sample. The sample comprised blood. These receptors came from a woman aged 80 or over in good health.

The chain links TRBV12-3 or TRBV12-4 to TRBJ1-1; D unresolved. Trimming left V 5 bases short and J 3 bases short, with 19 bases between. This CDR3 contains 16 residues. CDR3 residues: CASSRRPPGWHTEAFF. For the CDR3, the DNA is TGTGCCAGCAGTCGACGACCCCCTGGATGGCACACTGAAGCTTTCTTT.

About this clonotype itself: It may be a read error: a sequence one base away is much more abundant. The gene calls are TRBV6-2 or TRBV6-3 and TRBJ2-7; 8 bases align to TRBD1. With 5 bases clipped from V and 9 bases from J, the junction kept 15 bases outside the gene matches. This CDR3 region has 15 residues. Looked up from germline, CDR1 is MNHEY and CDR2 is SVGEGT. The CDR3 DNA follows: TGTGCCAGCAGTAAAGGCGGACAGGGTCTGGGCGGGCAGTACTTC. Translation: CASSKGGQGLGGQYF.

The chain couples TRBV5-1 to TRBJ2-3, with TRBD2 as a possible D gene (7 bases). V lost 4 bases and J lost 6, with 18 bases in between. Germline lookup yields CDR1 SGHRS and CDR2 YFSETQ. This CDR3 is built from 15 residues. The CDR3 DNA reads TGCGCCAGCAGCCCCCTTGGGGGGGGCTATGATACGCAGTATTTT. Translating gives CASSPLGGGYDTQYF.

This clonotype was detected many times. The DNA of the CDR3 is TGTGCCAGCAGCTTCGTCGGGGGGAAAAGGGGCCCCTCTGGCTACACCTTC. Translating it yields CASSFVGGKRGPSGYTF. This chain uses TRBV7-9 with TRBJ1-2; TRBD1 is a possible D gene (5 bases). CDR3 length: 17 amino acids. V was pared by 3 bases and J by 7 bases, with 24 bases between. CDR1 SEHNR and CDR2 FQNEAQ come from the germline V gene (reference sequence).

This clonotype was recorded many times. The J gene is TRBJ2-2, the V gene TRBV5-1; 8 bases agree with TRBD1. The CDR3 has 16 residues. Germline-derived CDR1 and CDR2 are SGHRS and YFSETQ. The junction had 9 bases not matched to a gene; V was cut back by 5 bases and J by 3 bases. The chain's CDR3 is CASRHGRQGYTGELFF. The CDR3 region has the DNA TGCGCCAGCAGGCACGGTCGACAGGGGTACACCGGGGAGCTGTTTTTT.

The V call is TRBV5-1, the J call TRBJ2-2; 7 nucleotides agree with TRBD1. Germline V gene lookup returns CDR1 SGHRS and CDR2 YFSETQ. The CDR3 totals 17 residues. After removal of 2 bases from V and 5 bases from J, the junction contained 12 bases not matched to a gene. CDR3 bases: TGCGCCAGCAGCTTTTTTGGTGGGACAGTTAAGACCGGGGAGCTGTTTTTT. It translates to CASSFFGGTVKTGELFF.

This clonotype was seen a handful of times. A read error is possible here, since a much larger clone lies one base away. The J gene is TRBJ2-7, the V gene TRBV6-2 or TRBV6-3; D remains ambiguous. CDR3 length: 14 residues. V lost 2 bases, J lost 7 bases, and 15 bases lay in between. Germline CDR1 MNHEY, CDR2 SVGEGT. Written as DNA, the CDR3 is TGTGCCAGCAGTTACCTAAAAGATTACAATGAGCAGTACTTC. Translation gives CASSYLKDYNEQYF.

Of note for this clonotype: A much bigger clone sits one base away, suggesting this may be a read error. This sequence joins TRBV7-2 and TRBJ2-5; 8 bases align to TRBD2. The better agreement between TRBJ2-7 and the DNA end casts doubt on the J call. The germline V gene encodes CDR1 SGHTA and CDR2 FQGNSA. The CDR3 contains 15 residues. The CDR3 DNA follows: TGTGCCAGCAGTGCTAGGGGGGCTAGCGGGCTCGAGCAGTACTTC. Residues: CASSARGASGLEQYF.

As concerns this clonotype: Its ends do not fully match the called genes, so a read error is possible. The chain is built from TRBV7-2 and TRBJ1-6, with a weak D call TRBD1 (6 bases). There are 15 residues in the CDR3. CDR1 and CDR2 from the germline V gene are SGHTA and FQGNSA. CDR3 sequence: CAGSYTGPLDSPLHF. In DNA, the CDR3 is TGTGCCGGCAGCTATACAGGGCCCCTGGATTCACCCCTCCACTTT.

The table lists this clonotype with a few counts. At one end, the junction sequence differs from germline, possibly due to a read error. The rearrangement joins TRBV10-3 to TRBJ2-2; D may be TRBD1 or TRBD2 (5 bases each). The CDR3 has 14 amino acids. CDR1 is ENHRY, CDR2 SYGVKD, per germline. The DNA for the CDR3 is TGTGCCATCAATGAGGGACCTTACACCGGGGAGCTGTTTTTT. Amino acid sequence: CAINEGPYTGELFF.

This chain links TRBV30 with TRBJ1-5, with a tentative D call TRBD1 (6 bases). CDR3 size: 14 residues. Trimming removed 2 bases from V and 4 bases from J, with 12 bases in between. Germline CDR1 reads GTSNPN; CDR2 reads SVGIG (reference sequence). The CDR3 protein is CAWSRGGTNQPQHF. DNA for the CDR3: TGTGCCTGGAGTAGAGGGGGAACAAATCAGCCCCAGCATTTT.

This clonotype was observed at least ten times. The chain employs TRBV30 and TRBJ2-1; 16 bases align to TRBD2. This CDR3 has 17 residues. Trimming removed 0 bases from V and 10 bases from J; junction bases left unmatched: 9. Germline V gene sequence: CDR1 GTSNPN, CDR2 SVGIG (reference sequence). This CDR3 reads CAWSVRGLAGGSGEQFF. In DNA form, the CDR3 reads TGTGCCTGGAGTGTAAGGGGACTAGCGGGGGGGTCAGGGGAGCAGTTCTTC.

As for this clonotype: This may arise from a read error, as a much more abundant clone is one base away. This chain uses TRBV5-1 with TRBJ1-4; D is unclear. CDR3 length: 14 residues. The V end lost 4 bases, the J end lost 6 bases, and 13 bases lay between the germline ends. Germline V CDR1 and CDR2: SGHRS, YFSETQ. CDR3 in DNA: TGCGCCAGCAGCCCCGGTATGAAGGATGAAAAACTGTTTTTT. Protein product: CASSPGMKDEKLFF. The full variable domain, in which reference TRBV5-1 and TRBJ1-4 provide the parts outside the CDR3, is KAGVTQTPRYLIKTRGQQVTLSCSPISGHRSVSWYQQTPGQGLQFLFEYFSETQRNKGNFPGRFSGRQFSNSRSEMNVSTLELGDSALYLCASSPGMKDEKLFFGSGTQLSVL.

This clonotype was seen more than once but under ten times. This sequence joins TRBV5-1 and TRBJ1-2, with TRBD1 matching 11 bases. The germline V gene encodes CDR1 SGHRS and CDR2 YFSETQ. The CDR3 runs 14 residues. V lost 3 bases, J lost 8 bases, and 6 bases stayed unmatched. Here the CDR3 reads CASSWTGGAGGYTF. The CDR3 DNA reads as TGCGCCAGCAGCTGGACAGGGGGCGCGGGAGGCTACACCTTC. The full variable domain, completed using reference TRBV5-1 and TRBJ1-2, is KAGVTQTPRYLIKTRGQQVTLSCSPISGHRSVSWYQQTPGQGLQFLFEYFSETQRNKGNFPGRFSGRQFSNSRSEMNVSTLELGDSALYLCASSWTGGAGGYTFGSGTRLTVV.

This clonotype has just a few counts. The chain recombines TRBV3-1 with TRBJ1-6; no firm D call. V lost 5 bases, J lost 14 bases, and 16 bases lay in between. Germline V gives CDR1 LGHDT, CDR2 YNNKEL (reference sequence). This CDR3 has 13 residues. The CDR3 nucleotides read TGTGCCAGCAGCAGACTTCCGGAGGGTGCCCTCCACTTT. Its protein product is CASSRLPEGALHF.

Concerning this clonotype itself: This clone may be a read error of a much larger clone one base away. The CDR3 DNA sequence: TGTGCCAGCAGTGAGTGCGGAGGGGGGCACAATGAGCAGTTCTTC. Translating it yields CASSECGGGHNEQFF. The chain couples TRBV25-1 to TRBJ2-1; D is tentatively TRBD1 or TRBD2 (6 bases each). The CDR3 is 15 residues long. Trimming shortened V by 3 bases and J by 5 bases, and 14 bases separated the two germline ends. Germline CDR1 is MGHDK and CDR2 is SYGVNS.

The chain employs TRBV20-1 and TRBJ2-5; possibly TRBD2 for D (7 bases). The length of the CDR3 is 16 residues. V was pared by 3 bases and J by 7 bases, with 24 bases between. Looked up from germline, CDR1 is DFQATT and CDR2 is SNEGSKA (reference sequence). The DNA of the CDR3 is TGCAGTGCTAGTGCTCGTGGGGGGGCATTGAGGGGGACCCAGTACTTC. Translating it yields CSASARGGALRGTQYF.

This clonotype was detected a few times. The rearrangement links TRBV6-6 to TRBJ2-1, with D unclear. The CDR3 is 11 amino acids. Germline V gene sequence: CDR1 MNHNY, CDR2 SVGAGI (reference sequence). The V gene lost 3 bases and the J gene lost 13 bases, with 10 bases spanning the gap. CDR3 bases: TGTGCCAGCAGTTATGAGGAGACCCAGTTCTTC. Protein product: CASSYEETQFF.

This clonotype has just a few counts. V usage is TRBV4-3 and J usage is TRBJ2-2, with TRBD1 matching over 9 bases. This CDR3 comprises 14 residues. V was pared by 6 bases and J by 5 bases, with 4 bases of the junction left unmatched. CDR1 and CDR2 from the germline V gene are LGHNA and YSLEER. The CDR3 protein is CASSGTGRTGELFF. The CDR3 nucleotides read TGCGCCAGCAGTGGGACAGGGAGGACCGGGGAGCTGTTTTTT.

This clonotype showed up many times. The genes are TRBV5-1 and TRBJ2-5, with D tentatively TRBD1 (5 bases). The CDR3 loop spans 16 amino acids. Trimming stripped 0 bases from V and 0 bases from J, with 12 bases between. Germline CDR1 reads SGHRS; CDR2 reads YFSETQ. CDR3 loop: CASSLAWGGDQETQYF. As DNA, the CDR3 is TGCGCCAGCAGCTTGGCCTGGGGCGGCGACCAAGAGACCCAGTACTTC. Together with reference TRBV5-1 and TRBJ2-5, the CDR3 gives the full variable domain: KAGVTQTPRYLIKTRGQQVTLSCSPISGHRSVSWYQQTPGQGLQFLFEYFSETQRNKGNFPGRFSGRQFSNSRSEMNVSTLELGDSALYLCASSLAWGGDQETQYFGPGTRLLVL.

This clonotype was counted at least ten times. DNA for the CDR3: TGTGCCAGCAGCCTCGGACCCAACGAATACAATGAGCAGTTCTTC. Amino acid sequence: CASSLGPNEYNEQFF. V gene TRBV5-5 combines with J gene TRBJ2-1, with no clear D. Germline V gene data show CDR1 as SGHKS and CDR2 as YYEKEE (reference sequence). The CDR3 sequence is 15 residues long. V lost 4 bases and J 4 bases, leaving 15 bases between the germline ends.

The CDR3 loop is CASSFDHGAAEQYF. In DNA, the CDR3 is TGTGCCAGCAGTTTTGACCACGGGGCTGCCGAGCAGTACTTC. The rearrangement uses TRBV28 and TRBJ2-7; either TRBD1 or TRBD2 may fit D (5 bases each). This CDR3 has 14 residues. The germline V and J ends were trimmed by 3 bases and 6 bases, with 15 bases remaining between them. From germline, CDR1 is MDHEN and CDR2 SYDVKM.

This clonotype was seen at least ten times. This chain links TRBV3-1 with TRBJ1-1; D may be TRBD1 (6 bases). V lost 8 bases to trimming and J lost 3 bases, with 16 bases between them. The CDR3 has 14 amino acids. In germline, CDR1 is LGHDT, CDR2 YNNKEL (reference sequence). DNA for the CDR3: TGTGCCAGCGGGCTCGGACAGACGTACACTGAAGCTTTCTTT. This sequence encodes CASGLGQTYTEAFF.

This clonotype was detected many times. The chain carries TRBV29-1 and TRBJ2-3; perhaps TRBD2 as D (5 bases). CDR3 length equals 12 residues. The ends were cut back, 8 bases at V and 6 bases at J, with 15 bases in the middle. CDR1 is SQVTM, CDR2 ANQGSEA, per germline. The CDR3 DNA is TGCAGCTCCCTGTTGGGGAGTGATACGCAGTATTTT. This codes for CSSLLGSDTQYF.

This clonotype was counted between two and nine times. The chain joins TRBV12-3 or TRBV12-4 to TRBJ2-2; 7 bases are a match to TRBD1. After removal of 0 bases from V and 5 bases from J, the junction contained 3 bases not matched to a gene. The CDR3 consists of 15 residues. CDR3 region: CASSLADRLTGELFF. CDR3 DNA: TGTGCCAGCAGTTTAGCGGACAGGTTGACCGGGGAGCTGTTTTTT.

This clonotype has at least ten counts. The chain carries TRBV3-1 and TRBJ2-1; unclear D gene. Trimming took off 6 bases at V and 4 bases at J, with 19 bases between the two ends. CDR1 and CDR2 (germline): LGHDT, YNNKEL (reference sequence). The CDR3 covers 16 residues. CDR3 in amino acids: CASRSGSTYIYNEQFF. CDR3 bases: TGTGCCAGCAGATCGGGCTCCACGTATATTTACAATGAGCAGTTCTTC.